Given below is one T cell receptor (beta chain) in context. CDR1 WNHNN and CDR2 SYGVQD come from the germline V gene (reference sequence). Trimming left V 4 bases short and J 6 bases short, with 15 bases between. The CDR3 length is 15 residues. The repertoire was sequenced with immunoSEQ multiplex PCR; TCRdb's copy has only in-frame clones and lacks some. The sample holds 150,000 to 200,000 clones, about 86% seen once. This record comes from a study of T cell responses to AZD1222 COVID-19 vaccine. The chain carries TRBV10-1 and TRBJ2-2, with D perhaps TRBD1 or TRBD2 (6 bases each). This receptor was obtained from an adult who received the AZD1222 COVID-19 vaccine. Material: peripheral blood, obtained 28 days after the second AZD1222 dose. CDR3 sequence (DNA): TGCGCCAGCAGTGGATCGGGGGCGATAGCCGGGGAGCTGTTTTTT. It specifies CASSGSGAIAGELFF.